The present T cell receptor (beta chain) was sequenced within a study of response to subunit inactivated influenza vaccine. Study-wide results and caveats: A suggestion made by the authors is that each seasonal influenza vaccination recruits few new T cells.

Per germline, CDR1 SQVTM and CDR2 ANQGSEA. There are 13 residues in the CDR3. V was clipped by 4 bases and J by 5 bases, with 14 bases between them. This clonotype has only a few counts. Its specificity is unknown. Via MiXCR, TCRdb re-called the RT-PCR reads, giving one row per CDR3 protein. This table holds a few hundred thousand distinct CDR3 sequences, less than 15% found once. The receptor comes from a man aged 50 or older who received an inactivated influenza vaccine. The V gene is TRBV29-1, the J gene TRBJ2-5; D call uncertain. Sequencing used PBMCs from blood, obtained about 12 days after vaccination. CDR3 region: CSVGTRLLETQYF. CDR3 nucleotide sequence: TGCAGCGTTGGAACTCGGCTCCTGGAGACCCAGTACTTC.